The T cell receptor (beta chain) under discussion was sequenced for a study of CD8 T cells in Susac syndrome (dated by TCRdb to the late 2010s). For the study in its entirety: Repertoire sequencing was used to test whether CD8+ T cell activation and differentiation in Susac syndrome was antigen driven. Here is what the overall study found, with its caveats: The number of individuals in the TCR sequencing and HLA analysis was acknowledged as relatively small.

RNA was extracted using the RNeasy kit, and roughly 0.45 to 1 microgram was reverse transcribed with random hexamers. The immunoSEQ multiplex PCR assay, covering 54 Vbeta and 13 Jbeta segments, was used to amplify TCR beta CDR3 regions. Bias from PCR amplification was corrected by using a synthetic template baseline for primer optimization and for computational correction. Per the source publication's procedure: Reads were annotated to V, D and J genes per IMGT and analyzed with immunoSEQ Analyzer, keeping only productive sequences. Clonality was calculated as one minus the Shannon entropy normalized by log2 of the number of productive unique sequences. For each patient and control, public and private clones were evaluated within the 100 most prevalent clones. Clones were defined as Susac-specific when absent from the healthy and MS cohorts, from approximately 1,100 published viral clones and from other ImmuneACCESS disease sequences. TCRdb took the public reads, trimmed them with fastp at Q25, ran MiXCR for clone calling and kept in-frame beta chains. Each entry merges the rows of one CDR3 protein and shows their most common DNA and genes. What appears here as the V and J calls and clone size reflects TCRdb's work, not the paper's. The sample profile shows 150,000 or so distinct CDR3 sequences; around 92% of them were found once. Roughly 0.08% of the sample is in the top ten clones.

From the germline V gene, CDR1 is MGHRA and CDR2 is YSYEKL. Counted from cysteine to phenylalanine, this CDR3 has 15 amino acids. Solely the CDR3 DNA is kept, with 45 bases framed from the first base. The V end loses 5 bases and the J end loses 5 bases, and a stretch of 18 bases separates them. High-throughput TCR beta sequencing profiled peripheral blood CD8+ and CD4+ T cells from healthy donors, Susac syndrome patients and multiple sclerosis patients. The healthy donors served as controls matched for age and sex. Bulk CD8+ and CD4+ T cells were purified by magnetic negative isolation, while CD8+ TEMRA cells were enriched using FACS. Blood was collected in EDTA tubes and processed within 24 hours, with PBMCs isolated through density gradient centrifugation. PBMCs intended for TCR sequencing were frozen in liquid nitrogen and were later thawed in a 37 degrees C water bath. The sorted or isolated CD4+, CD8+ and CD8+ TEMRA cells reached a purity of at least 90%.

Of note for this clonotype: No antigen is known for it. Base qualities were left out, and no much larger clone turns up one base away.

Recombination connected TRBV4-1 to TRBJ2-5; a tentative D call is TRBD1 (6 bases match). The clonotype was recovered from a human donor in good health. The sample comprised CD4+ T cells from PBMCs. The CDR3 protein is CASSKAVRGGETQYF. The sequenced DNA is TGCGCCAGCAGCAAAGCGGTCAGGGGCGGCGAGACCCAGTACTTC.